Listed here are 27 T cell receptor beta chains from one sample, sequenced in a study of Ad26.COV2.S vaccination and SARS-CoV-2 variants. The protocol was immunoSEQ multiplex PCR, while the TCRdb copy is restricted to in-frame clones and leaves out a portion. Of roughly 680,000 clones in the sample, about 89% are singletons; the top ten hold about 1.5%. Treatment: over 15 received Ad26.COV2.S at low or high dose, single or two shots; roughly five received placebo; per-sample allocation not given. Specimen acquisition occurred on day 63 following the initial vaccine or placebo injection. This sample comprised peripheral blood, obtained in a trial of Ad26.COV2.S vaccine versus placebo. The source of these receptors is a person between 18 and 59 years old who received the Ad26.COV2.S COVID-19 vaccine or a placebo.

The chain couples TRBV29-1 to TRBJ2-2, with 7 bases lining up with TRBD1. CDR1 is SQVTM, CDR2 ANQGSEA, per germline. The junction had 5 bases not matched to a gene; V was cut back by 1 base and J by 0 bases. The CDR3 loop spans 16 amino acids. CDR3 residues: CSVEAAGQANTGELFF. In DNA, the CDR3 is TGCAGCGTTGAAGCGGCTGGACAGGCGAACACCGGGGAGCTGTTTTTT.

V usage is TRBV5-1 and J usage is TRBJ1-4, with D tentatively TRBD1 (6 bases). Germline CDR1 and CDR2: SGHRS and YFSETQ. Trimming left V 7 bases short and J 7 bases short, with 11 bases between. The CDR3 sequence is 12 residues long. The CDR3 DNA reads TGCGCCAGCCGGGGGGCAGCTGAAAAACTGTTTTTT. This codes for CASRGAAEKLFF.

Concerning this clone: Other DNA sequences of this sample code for an identical CDR3. V is TRBV30 and J is TRBJ1-3, with TRBD1 as a possible D gene (5 bases). The ends were cut back, 0 bases at V and 4 bases at J, with 10 bases in the middle. The CDR3 is 14 residues long. In germline, CDR1 is GTSNPN, CDR2 SVGIG (reference sequence). DNA for the CDR3: TGTGCCTGGAGTGTACCCGGGGGAGGAAACACCATATATTTT. Residues: CAWSVPGGGNTIYF.

In this sample, this clone turned up once. Other DNA sequences in the sample encode the same CDR3. The chain has TRBV7-9 and TRBJ2-5; D is unresolved. V was trimmed by 5 bases and J by 5 bases, leaving 6 bases between them. Germline loops: CDR1 SEHNR, CDR2 FQNEAQ (reference sequence). This CDR3 has 11 amino acids. CDR3 DNA sequence: TGTGCCAGCAGCCCAAGTGAGACCCAGTACTTC. It is translated as CASSPSETQYF.

The gene calls are TRBV5-6 and TRBJ2-2, with D uncertain. Germline V gene lookup returns CDR1 SGHDT and CDR2 YYEEEE. The germline V and J ends were trimmed by 0 bases and 9 bases, with 6 bases remaining between them. The CDR3 spans 12 residues. In DNA form, the CDR3 reads TGTGCCAGCAGCTTGGGGGTGTGGGAGCTGTTTTTT. Translated: CASSLGVWELFF.

The V and J genes are TRBV5-1 and TRBJ2-1; TRBD2 aligns across 7 bases. J lost 6 bases, V lost 4 bases, and 10 bases had no gene match. Germline V gene data show CDR1 as SGHRS and CDR2 as YFSETQ. The length of the CDR3 is 15 residues. The CDR3 is CASSTGLVSGNEQFF. Here the CDR3 DNA reads TGCGCCAGCAGCACAGGACTAGTGAGCGGCAATGAGCAGTTCTTC.

The rearrangement joins TRBV20-1 to TRBJ2-3, with D perhaps TRBD1 (6 bases). Per the germline V gene, CDR1 is DFQATT and CDR2 is SNEGSKA (reference sequence). The V and J ends lost 3 bases and 0 bases respectively, with 16 bases between them. CDR3 length: 16 residues. The CDR3 DNA reads TGCAGTGCTAGTGTTCGGGACACCATAAGCACAGATACGCAGTATTTT. This gives the protein CSASVRDTISTDTQYF.

This chain joins TRBV19 and TRBJ2-2; weak D call: TRBD2 (5 bases). Per the germline V gene, CDR1 is LNHDA and CDR2 is SQIVND (reference sequence). The CDR3 extends over 14 amino acids. Trimming pared 2 bases from V and 3 bases from J, leaving 7 bases between. The CDR3 spells CASSILAHTGELFF. CDR3 nucleotides: TGTGCCAGTAGTATACTAGCTCACACCGGGGAGCTGTTTTTT.

The rearrangement uses TRBV19 and TRBJ1-2, with no clear D. The germline V gene has CDR1 LNHDA and CDR2 SQIVND (reference sequence). The CDR3 totals 13 residues. Trimming took off 6 bases at V and 4 bases at J, with 12 bases between the two ends. The CDR3, as DNA: TGTGCCAGTAGGGGCACGGGCCTCTATGGCTACACCTTC. It yields the protein CASRGTGLYGYTF.

The rearrangement joins TRBV3-1 (or the pseudogene TRBV3-2) to TRBJ1-1; no firm D call. CDR3 length equals 14 residues. V lost 1 base, J lost 4 bases, and 10 bases lay in between. Germline V lookup: CDR1 LGHDT, CDR2 YNNKEL (reference sequence). CDR3 DNA sequence: TGTGCCAGCAGCCAAGGACGATGGGGCACTGAAGCTTTCTTT. It is translated as CASSQGRWGTEAFF.

V is TRBV19 and J is TRBJ2-5, with D tentatively TRBD1 or TRBD2 (5 bases each). Germline-derived CDR1 and CDR2 are LNHDA and SQIVND (reference sequence). The V end was cut by 8 bases, the J end by 2 bases, with 9 bases between. This CDR3 spans 12 amino acids. CDR3 residues: CASGTDQETQYF. CDR3 coding DNA: TGTGCCAGTGGGACGGATCAAGAGACCCAGTACTTC.

The V call is TRBV6-1, the J call TRBJ2-2, with 10 bases fitting TRBD1. The CDR3 loop spans 16 amino acids. Germline assignment: CDR1 MNHNS and CDR2 SASEGT. Trimming cost V 4 bases and J 4 bases; bases outside gene matches: 6. CDR3 DNA sequence: TGTGCCAGCAGTGGCTTGGGACAGGGGTTCACCGGGGAGCTGTTTTTT. As protein: CASSGLGQGFTGELFF.

The chain recombines TRBV11-2 with TRBJ2-7, with D maybe TRBD1 (6 bases). The V gene's germline CDR1 is SGHAT and CDR2 FQNNGV. The V end was cut by 10 bases, the J end by 2 bases, with 15 bases between. The CDR3 contains 13 residues. CDR3 nucleotide sequence: TGTGCCACCGCTCGGACAGCAGCCTACGAGCAGTACTTC. Residues: CATARTAAYEQYF. Variable domain in full (rest from reference TRBV11-2 and TRBJ2-7): EAGVAQSPRYKIIEKRQSVAFWCNPISGHATLYWYQQILGQGPKLLIQFQNNGVVDDSQLPKDRFSAERLKGVDSTLKIQPAKLEDSAVYLCATARTAAYEQYFGPGTRLTVT.

The rearrangement links TRBV24-1 to TRBJ1-2, with 9 bases identical to TRBD1. The germline V gene encodes CDR1 KGHDR and CDR2 SFDVKD. The CDR3 extends over 16 amino acids. V lost 8 bases to trimming and J lost 0 bases; unmatched junction nucleotides: 9. This CDR3 is CATTGQGLLPNYGYTF. The CDR3 nucleotides are TGTGCCACCACCGGACAGGGGCTCTTGCCTAACTATGGCTACACCTTC.

The chain uses TRBV5-1 and TRBJ1-1; 8 bases fit TRBD1. This CDR3 has 15 amino acids. The junction had 5 bases not matched to a gene; V was cut back by 4 bases and J by 0 bases. Germline-derived CDR1 and CDR2 are SGHRS and YFSETQ. The CDR3: CASSPGQGMNTEAFF. CDR3 coding DNA: TGCGCCAGCAGCCCCGGACAGGGAATGAACACTGAAGCTTTCTTT.

The V gene is TRBV11-2, the J gene TRBJ1-1; D uncertain. V lost 5 bases, J lost 7 bases, and 14 bases lay in between. Germline CDR1 is SGHAT and CDR2 is FQNNGV. The length of the CDR3 is 13 residues. For the CDR3, the DNA is TGTGCCAGCAGCCTAACCGGATCCCTTGAAGCTTTCTTT. Amino acid sequence: CASSLTGSLEAFF.

The rearrangement links TRBV28 to TRBJ2-7; TRBD2 aligns across 15 bases. The CDR3 spans 16 residues. J was trimmed by 3 bases and V by 6 bases; bases with no gene match: 6. Germline CDR1 is MDHEN and CDR2 is SYDVKM. DNA for the CDR3: TGTGCCAGCAGGTCTCCGGGACTAGCGGGGGGCTACGAGCAGTACTTC. Translated, it gives CASRSPGLAGGYEQYF.

The CDR3 reads CASSPRLADYTQYF. The DNA for the CDR3 is TGTGCCAGCAGTCCCCGACTAGCGGATTATACGCAGTATTTT. The genes are TRBV2 and TRBJ2-3; 9 bases match TRBD2. Germline lookup yields CDR1 SNHLY and CDR2 FYNNEI. V gave up 5 bases and J gave up 7 bases; unmatched junction bases: 7. The CDR3 spans 14 residues.

The V call is TRBV6-5, the J call TRBJ2-1; the D is unclear. Germline loops: CDR1 MNHEY, CDR2 SVGAGI. Trimming took 6 bases from V and 9 from J, leaving 18 bases between them. The CDR3 loop spans 14 amino acids. For the CDR3, the DNA is TGTGCCAGCAGCCTAGGTACACCGACCTCTGAGCAGTTCTTC. Its translation: CASSLGTPTSEQFF.

This clone was counted once. The CDR3 spells CASSGAGVGTEQFF. The DNA for the CDR3 is TGTGCCAGCTCTGGAGCGGGAGTCGGGACTGAGCAGTTCTTC. The gene calls are TRBV27 and TRBJ2-1, with TRBD2 matching 8 bases. Trimming took 8 bases from V and 9 from J; bases not matched to a gene: 12. This CDR3 has 14 residues. The germline gives CDR1 MNHEY, CDR2 SMNVEV (reference sequence).

V and J are TRBV6-2 or TRBV6-3 and TRBJ2-1; 10 positions agree with TRBD1. Germline-derived CDR1 and CDR2 are MNHEY and SVGEGT. The CDR3 runs 13 residues. V lost 4 bases, J lost 10 bases, and 4 bases stayed unmatched. The CDR3 loop is CASSWGQGTEQFF. DNA for the CDR3: TGTGCCAGCAGTTGGGGACAGGGGACGGAGCAGTTCTTC.

The chain recombines TRBV24-1 with TRBJ1-5; D is uncertain. The V end was cut by 5 bases, the J end by 0 bases, with 7 bases between. The germline V gene encodes CDR1 KGHDR and CDR2 SFDVKD. This CDR3 contains 14 residues. The CDR3 nucleotides read TGTGCCACCAGTGCCGTCGATAGCAATCAGCCCCAGCATTTT. It encodes CATSAVDSNQPQHF.

The count of this clone is one. V and J are TRBV4-3 and TRBJ2-3; 8 bases are a match to TRBD2. The germline V gene encodes CDR1 LGHNA and CDR2 YSLEER. V shed 4 bases and J 4 bases; nucleotides not matched to a gene: 10. CDR3 length: 16 residues. CDR3 region: CASSRGLAVAPDTQYF. In DNA form, the CDR3 reads TGCGCCAGCAGCCGTGGACTAGCCGTCGCTCCAGATACGCAGTATTTT.

The V and J genes are TRBV15 and TRBJ2-1; D perhaps matches TRBD2 (6 bases). Between the trimmed V and J ends, which lost 3 bases and 10 bases, there was a span of 25 bases. This CDR3 region has 17 residues. Germline-derived CDR1 and CDR2 are LNHNV and YYDKDF (reference sequence). The CDR3 DNA is TGTGCCACCAGCAGGGGAGGATCGGGACTCGCTGGGGGAGAGCAGTTCTTC. As protein: CATSRGGSGLAGGEQFF.

The chain links TRBV7-8 to TRBJ2-1, with TRBD2 matching 7 bases. The CDR3 totals 15 residues. In germline, CDR1 is SGHVS, CDR2 FQNEAQ. V was clipped by 1 base and J by 5 bases; unmatched bases: 5. The CDR3 region has the DNA TGTGCCAGCAGCTTAGACGCGGGAGCAAACAATGAGCAGTTCTTC. This encodes CASSLDAGANNEQFF.

CDR3 nucleotides: TGCGCCAGCAGCCCGTCCCCGACAGGGAGCAATCAGCCCCAGCATTTT. Protein product: CASSPSPTGSNQPQHF. The genes are TRBV5-1 and TRBJ1-5; 7 bases match TRBD1. CDR1 and CDR2 (germline): SGHRS, YFSETQ. This CDR3 contains 16 residues. V was clipped by 4 bases and J by 1 base; unmatched bases: 8.

Points on this clone: Other DNA sequences in the sample encode the same CDR3. This sequence joins TRBV6-1 and TRBJ2-1; D is uncertain. CDR1 is MNHNS, CDR2 SASEGT, per germline. The CDR3 is 11 residues long. Trimming took off 3 bases at V and 7 bases at J, with 4 bases between the two ends. The CDR3, as DNA: TGTGCCAGCAGTGAGAGGAATGAGCAGTTCTTC. It specifies CASSERNEQFF.